This entry lists 17 T cell receptor beta chains sequenced from one sample in a study of neurological immune-mediated disorders. TCRdb used MiXCR to reprocess the 5' RACE reads, holding one entry per CDR3 protein. Among 55,000 to 70,000 distinct CDR3 sequences listed, more than 4% were seen once. The sample comprised PBMCs. Receptor source: a woman aged 45 to 65 with multiple sclerosis.

This clonotype showed up many times. The V call is TRBV5-1, the J call TRBJ2-1, with TRBD1 matching over 7 bases. The CDR3 loop spans 14 amino acids. The junction had 8 bases not matched to a gene; V was cut back by 4 bases and J by 7 bases. Germline values: CDR1 SGHRS, CDR2 YFSETQ. CDR3 nucleotide sequence: TGCGCCAGCAGCCCCACGACAGGGTCTAATGAGCAGTTCTTC. It is translated as CASSPTTGSNEQFF.

This clonotype has a count of ten or more. The chain links TRBV7-6 to TRBJ2-1; tentative D call: TRBD2 (6 bases). The CDR3 consists of 15 residues. V shed 5 bases and J shed 7 bases, with 18 bases lying between them. Germline V gene sequence: CDR1 SGHVS, CDR2 FNYEAQ. CDR3 sequence: CASSPGSVAKNEQFF. Written as DNA, the CDR3 is TGTGCCAGCAGCCCCGGGAGTGTAGCGAAGAATGAGCAGTTCTTC.

This clonotype was detected many times. The genes are TRBV20-1 and TRBJ2-1; D might be TRBD2 (5 bases). The CDR3 extends over 13 amino acids. Trimming cost V 3 bases and J 4 bases, with 10 bases left between them. The germline V gene has CDR1 DFQATT and CDR2 SNEGSKA (reference sequence). The CDR3 protein is CSARGRGYNEQFF. DNA for the CDR3: TGCAGTGCTAGGGGTCGAGGGTACAATGAGCAGTTCTTC.

This clonotype has at least ten counts. The chain joins TRBV20-1 to TRBJ2-3; 14 positions match TRBD2. CDR1 DFQATT and CDR2 SNEGSKA come from the germline V gene (reference sequence). Germline trimming cut 3 bases from V and 1 base from J; bases unmatched to any gene: 6. This CDR3 is built from 17 residues. CDR3 in amino acids: CSARTSGGEGGTDTQYF. CDR3 nucleotide sequence: TGCAGTGCTAGGACTAGCGGGGGGGAAGGGGGCACAGATACGCAGTATTTT.

Many counts were recorded for this clonotype. V and J are TRBV12-3 or TRBV12-4 and TRBJ1-2; unclear D gene. The CDR3 runs 12 residues. V gave up 6 bases and J gave up 2 bases, with 7 bases separating them. CDR3 nucleotide sequence: TGTGCCAGCAGGGAATACAACTATGGCTACACCTTC. Translation: CASREYNYGYTF.

In its sample, this clonotype was seen many times. J is TRBJ2-5 and V is TRBV7-2; 8 bases are shared with TRBD2. The junction had 3 bases not matched to a gene; V was cut back by 5 bases and J by 1 base. The CDR3 spans 14 residues. CDR1 and CDR2 (germline): SGHTA, FQGNSA. CDR3 in amino acids: CASSRRGVQETQYF. DNA for the CDR3: TGTGCCAGCAGCCGGCGGGGGGTCCAAGAGACCCAGTACTTC.

On this clonotype itself: This may be a read error: a much more frequent sequence differs by one nucleotide. No conserved phenylalanine or tryptophan is present at the end of the CDR3, so a read error is the likely explanation. This chain joins TRBV14 and TRBJ2-3, with 7 positions matching TRBD1. Germline values: CDR1 SGHDN, CDR2 FVKESK. The ends lost 4 bases at V and 3 bases at J; junction bases unmatched: 4. The CDR3 is made up of 14 amino acids. The CDR3 is CASSPRQGTDTQYS. The DNA for the CDR3 is TGTGCCAGCAGCCCCCGACAGGGTACAGATACGCAGTATTCT.

This clonotype was seen at least ten times. The rearrangement joins TRBV5-1 to TRBJ2-5; D not certain. Looked up from germline, CDR1 is SGHRS and CDR2 is YFSETQ. V was shortened by 4 bases and J by 1 base, with 17 bases between the two germline ends. The CDR3 is made up of 16 amino acids. As DNA, the CDR3 is TGCGCCAGCAGCGTGGTATCCAGAGGAACCCAAGAGACCCAGTACTTC. As protein: CASSVVSRGTQETQYF. Full variable domain (remainder filled in from reference TRBV5-1 and TRBJ2-5): KAGVTQTPRYLIKTRGQQVTLSCSPISGHRSVSWYQQTPGQGLQFLFEYFSETQRNKGNFPGRFSGRQFSNSRSEMNVSTLELGDSALYLCASSVVSRGTQETQYFGPGTRLLVL.

This clonotype was detected ten times or more. The chain couples TRBV7-3 to TRBJ2-1; 7 bases map to TRBD2. V lost 2 bases, J lost 9 bases, and 13 bases stayed unmatched. This CDR3 spans 16 amino acids. Per the germline V gene, CDR1 is SGHTA and CDR2 is FQGTGA. The CDR3: CASSLAPGLRIGEQFF. The CDR3 nucleotides read TGTGCCAGCAGCTTAGCTCCGGGACTAAGGATCGGTGAGCAGTTCTTC.

Comments on this clonotype: Being one base from a much bigger clone, this may be a read error. V and J are TRBV15 and TRBJ1-5; D is unresolved. The CDR3 contains 12 residues. Germline V gives CDR1 LNHNV, CDR2 YYDKDF (reference sequence). The CDR3: CATSRGNQPQNF. The CDR3 DNA reads as TGTGCCACCAGCAGAGGGAATCAGCCCCAGAATTTT.

This clonotype was observed many times. This chain joins TRBV7-8 and TRBJ2-3, with 7 bases identical to TRBD2. J lost 2 bases, V lost 5 bases, and 7 bases had no gene match. Germline CDR1 and CDR2: SGHVS and FQNEAQ. This CDR3 contains 15 residues. The CDR3 DNA is TGTGCCAGCAGCGCCCGGGAGGCCTCCACAGATACGCAGTATTTT. Its protein is CASSAREASTDTQYF. Together with reference TRBV7-8 and TRBJ2-3, the CDR3 gives the full variable domain: GAGVSQSPRYKVAKRGQDVALRCDPISGHVSLFWYQQALGQGPEFLTYFQNEAQLDKSGLPSDRFFAERPEGSVSTLKIQRTQQEDSAVYLCASSAREASTDTQYFGPGTRLTVL.

This clonotype was observed at least ten times. The genes are TRBV10-1 and TRBJ2-3, with D possibly being TRBD1 (6 bases). The CDR3 is 15 residues long. Germline-derived CDR1 and CDR2 are WNHNN and SYGVQD (reference sequence). V dropped 5 bases and J dropped 4 bases, with 16 bases sitting between them. The CDR3 nucleotides are TGCGCCAGCAGTTCTCCAGGGGCGGGCGCAGATACGCAGTATTTT. Translating gives CASSSPGAGADTQYF.

At least ten counts were recorded for this clonotype. The chain employs TRBV10-3 and TRBJ2-6; D is unclear. The germline V and J ends were trimmed by 0 bases and 0 bases, with 12 bases remaining between them. CDR1 is ENHRY and CDR2 is SYGVKD in the germline V gene. CDR3 length: 18 amino acids. The CDR3 DNA sequence: TGTGCCATCAGTGAGTCGAGAGGTACGGCCTCTGGGGCCAACGTCCTGACTTTC. Translating it yields CAISESRGTASGANVLTF.

This clonotype was recorded many times. The rearrangement links TRBV4-3 to TRBJ1-1, with a possible D match to TRBD1 (5 bases). Trimming pared 4 bases from V and 5 bases from J, leaving 11 bases between. The germline gives CDR1 LGHNA, CDR2 YSLEER. The CDR3 consists of 13 residues. The CDR3 nucleotides are TGCGCCAGCAGCCGCATAAGGGGAACTGAAGCTTTCTTT. Protein sequence: CASSRIRGTEAFF.

This clonotype was detected many times. The chain recombines TRBV4-1 with TRBJ1-6, with 8 bases lining up with TRBD1. With V trimmed by 4 bases and J by 7 bases, 6 bases remained unmatched. This CDR3 has 15 amino acids. CDR1 and CDR2 from the germline V gene are MGHRA and YSYEKL. This chain's CDR3 is CASSLQGAGNSPLHF. The CDR3 DNA reads as TGCGCCAGCAGCCTCCAGGGGGCGGGAAATTCACCCCTCCACTTT.

This clonotype has a handful of counts. The CDR3 region has the DNA TGTGCCAGCAGTAATCGGGAGCCGTTGAATACGCAGTATTTT. Amino acids: CASSNREPLNTQYF. The V and J genes are TRBV9 and TRBJ2-3; possible D gene TRBD2, 6 bases. The CDR3 spans 14 residues. In germline, CDR1 is SGDLS, CDR2 YYNGEE. V lost 5 bases to trimming and J lost 7 bases, with 17 bases between them.

This clonotype was picked up many times. This chain connects TRBV5-1 to TRBJ1-1; D may be TRBD1 (6 bases). V gave up 6 bases and J gave up 5 bases, with 14 bases separating them. The germline CDR1 and CDR2 sequences are SGHRS and YFSETQ. The CDR3 totals 13 residues. The CDR3 region is CASTEGGGTEAFF. In DNA form, the CDR3 reads TGCGCCAGCACCGAAGGGGGGGGAACTGAAGCTTTCTTT. The full variable domain, rest sourced from reference TRBV5-1 and TRBJ1-1, is KAGVTQTPRYLIKTRGQQVTLSCSPISGHRSVSWYQQTPGQGLQFLFEYFSETQRNKGNFPGRFSGRQFSNSRSEMNVSTLELGDSALYLCASTEGGGTEAFFGQGTRLTVV.